Given below is one T cell receptor (beta chain) in context. Its antigen is not identified. The treatment: oral pan-JAK inhibitor, 5-10 mg twice daily. Researchers took lesional scalp punch biopsies and peripheral blood from people who were alopecia areata patients. Trimming removed 4 bases from V and 2 bases from J, with 21 bases in between. Germline-derived CDR1 and CDR2 are GTSNPN and SVGIG (reference sequence). The CDR3 totals 16 residues. The data stem from a study of CD8+ T cells in alopecia areata. The wider study: A 6-month off-drug phase came after tofacitinib, which had lasted 6 to 18 months. Study findings and constraints: Alopecia totalis/universalis scalp especially showed more expanded CD8+ clones than normal scalp. While patients received tofacitinib, many expanded lesional clones remained present in scalp and blood.

Reverse transcription of extracted RNA yielded cDNA, which provided the sequencing template. Produced via immunoSEQ multiplex PCR; TCRdb's table is partial and in-frame only. The sample carries a few hundred thousand clones, 60% recorded once. This chain links TRBV30 with TRBJ2-7; weak D call: TRBD1 (6 bases). Source: CD4+ T cells sorted from blood, taken at week 52, from a patient treated with tofacitinib. The clonotype comes from a human donor with alopecia areata. The CDR3 DNA sequence: TGTGCCTGGACACATCGACAGGTCGGGCCGACCTACGAGCAGTACTTC. Translating it yields CAWTHRQVGPTYEQYF.